Below, one T cell receptor beta chain is given with its context. Its antigen is unknown. Naive, central memory, regulatory and stem cell-like memory cells within the CD4+ compartment were sorted using CD45RO/CCR7/CD25/CD127/CD95/CD27. What was sequenced were expressed TCRB transcripts, since all of the isolated RNA had been reverse transcribed. The repertoire was sequenced with immunoSEQ multiplex PCR; TCRdb's copy has only in-frame clones and lacks some. The sample consists of roughly 290,000 clones, 14% to 15% of them appearing once. These data belong to a study of beta chain features in type 1 diabetes. Looking at the study overall: Cell yields, gender and age were comparable in patients and healthy donors. Sorted cells numbering around 110,000,000 were examined across all samples.

Notes on the study in general: TCRB CDR3s were moderately but significantly shorter in Type 1 diabetes patients in all four CD4+ subsets. In the patient group, naive, central memory and Treg TCRB repertoires seemed more alike than in the healthy donor group.

This TCR was recovered from a man younger than 30 with type 1 diabetes. The source material was naive CD4+ T cells from blood.

DNA for the CDR3: TGTGCCAGCAGCCCCGCGGGGGTCTACCAAGAGACCCAGTACTTC. Its translation is CASSPAGVYQETQYF. V gene TRBV28 combines with J gene TRBJ2-5, with 7 positions matching TRBD2. This CDR3 region has 15 residues. V was pared by 6 bases and J by 0 bases, with 7 bases of the junction left unmatched. Germline CDR1 and CDR2: MDHEN and SYDVKM.